Included here is one TCR beta chain sequence, with context. The data were obtained in a study of blood T cell repertoires in COVID-19. Trimming pared 3 bases from V and 1 base from J, leaving 12 bases between. The germline gives CDR1 MDHEN, CDR2 SYDVKM. This CDR3 contains 15 residues. Here immunoSEQ multiplex PCR was the method, and the copy in TCRdb shows in-frame clones only, minus some. The repertoire includes some 250,000 clones, 65% to 85% of them detected once, and around 5.4% sits in the top ten. This receptor was taken from a man aged 80 or over with acute or convalescent COVID-19. The genes are TRBV28 and TRBJ1-1; D gene uncertain. Sequenced: peripheral blood. The CDR3 is CASSFNGDSNTEAFF. CDR3 in DNA: TGTGCCAGCAGTTTTAATGGCGACTCGAACACTGAAGCTTTCTTT.